Each of the 29 T cell receptor beta chains below was sequenced from the same sample in a study of blood T cell repertoires in COVID-19. TCRdb's table, derived via immunoSEQ multiplex PCR, lists solely in-frame clones and lacks some. The data hold approximately 280,000 clones, with approximately 86% observed a single time. What was sequenced was PBMCs or T cells enriched from blood (not recorded which). All receptors come from a woman aged 18-29 years who had recovered from COVID-19.

The chain uses TRBV10-1 and TRBJ1-6; 10 bases map to TRBD1. The trim removed 6 bases at V and 7 bases at J, leaving 6 bases unmatched. Germline values: CDR1 WNHNN, CDR2 SYGVQD (reference sequence). The CDR3 length is 15 residues. Written as DNA, the CDR3 is TGCGCCAGCAGCGCCGGGACAGGGGCGAATTCACCCCTCCACTTT. Its translation is CASSAGTGANSPLHF.

This chain connects TRBV7-9 to TRBJ2-2, with TRBD1 as a possible D gene (6 bases). Germline CDR1 is SEHNR and CDR2 is FQNEAQ (reference sequence). The V end lost 5 bases, the J end lost 3 bases, and 13 bases lay between the germline ends. CDR3 length: 15 amino acids. In DNA form, the CDR3 reads TGTGCCAGCAGCCCGCCAGGGGAAGACACCGGGGAGCTGTTTTTT. Translation gives CASSPPGEDTGELFF.

CDR3 protein: CASSLDGGDQETQYF. The CDR3 DNA follows: TGTGCCAGCAGCTTAGACGGAGGGGATCAAGAGACCCAGTACTTC. The rearrangement uses TRBV7-9 and TRBJ2-5, with TRBD2 as a possible D gene (6 bases). The germline V gene has CDR1 SEHNR and CDR2 FQNEAQ (reference sequence). This CDR3 is built from 15 residues. Trimming left V 1 base short and J 2 bases short, with 11 bases between. The full variable domain, its missing parts supplied by reference TRBV7-9 and TRBJ2-5, is DTGVSQNPRHKITKRGQNVTFRCDPISEHNRLYWYRQTLGQGPEFLTYFQNEAQLEKSRLLSDRFSAERPKGSFSTLEIQRTEQGDSAMYLCASSLDGGDQETQYFGPGTRLLVL.

The CDR3 spells CASNLGKGIPDTQYF. CDR3 in DNA: TGTGCCAGCAACCTCGGGAAGGGCATTCCAGATACGCAGTATTTT. This chain joins TRBV11-3 and TRBJ2-3; possible D gene TRBD2, 5 bases. The CDR3 consists of 15 residues. V dropped 7 bases and J dropped 4 bases, with 18 bases sitting between them. Germline V gene sequence: CDR1 SGHNT, CDR2 YENEEA.

CDR3 protein: CASSLEGGRVTGELFF. The CDR3 DNA reads TGTGCCAGCAGCTTGGAGGGCGGGAGAGTCACCGGGGAGCTGTTTTTT. The chain employs TRBV5-4 and TRBJ2-2; 7 bases match TRBD2. The ends lost 0 bases at V and 4 bases at J; junction bases unmatched: 6. The CDR3 covers 16 residues. Germline loops: CDR1 SGHNT, CDR2 YYREEE (reference sequence). Filled out from reference TRBV5-4 and TRBJ2-2, the complete variable domain reads ETGVTQSPTHLIKTRGQQVTLRCSSQSGHNTVSWYQQALGQGPQFIFQYYREEENGRGNFPPRFSGLQFPNYSSELNVNALELDDSALYLCASSLEGGRVTGELFFGEGSRLTVL.

The chain carries TRBV5-1 and TRBJ2-5; TRBD1 matches at 11 bases. The junction had 2 bases not matched to a gene; V was cut back by 3 bases and J by 4 bases. CDR1 and CDR2 (germline): SGHRS, YFSETQ. This CDR3 is built from 14 residues. CDR3 in DNA: TGCGCCAGCAGCTGGACAGGGGGCGTAGAGACCCAGTACTTC. Residues: CASSWTGGVETQYF. The full variable domain, in which reference TRBV5-1 and TRBJ2-5 provide the parts outside the CDR3, is KAGVTQTPRYLIKTRGQQVTLSCSPISGHRSVSWYQQTPGQGLQFLFEYFSETQRNKGNFPGRFSGRQFSNSRSEMNVSTLELGDSALYLCASSWTGGVETQYFGPGTRLLVL.

The CDR3 DNA follows: TGTGCCAGCAGCCCCCTGGACAGGCGGCTTGGAAACACCATATATTTT. Translation: CASSPLDRRLGNTIYF. V and J are TRBV6-2 or TRBV6-3 and TRBJ1-3; TRBD1 aligns across 7 bases. The CDR3 runs to 16 residues. The germline gives CDR1 MNHEY, CDR2 SVGEGT. Trimming cost V 6 bases and J 3 bases; bases outside gene matches: 11.

The chain joins TRBV28 to TRBJ2-1; D perhaps matches TRBD2 (6 bases). V was trimmed by 4 bases and J by 5 bases, leaving 18 bases between them. Per germline, CDR1 MDHEN and CDR2 SYDVKM. The CDR3 is 16 amino acids. The CDR3 protein is CASSSPLGGRNNEQFF. CDR3 nucleotide sequence: TGTGCCAGCAGTTCCCCCCTTGGGGGGAGAAACAATGAGCAGTTCTTC.

The gene calls are TRBV19 and TRBJ1-2, with 10 bases that match TRBD1. Germline V gives CDR1 LNHDA, CDR2 SQIVND (reference sequence). V was clipped by 4 bases and J by 7 bases; unmatched bases: 3. This CDR3 has 13 residues. This CDR3 reads CASSTDRGLGYTF. The CDR3 DNA reads as TGTGCCAGTAGTACCGACAGGGGGCTTGGCTACACCTTC.

The chain has TRBV7-9 and TRBJ1-1; 7 positions match TRBD1. Germline assignment: CDR1 SEHNR and CDR2 FQNEAQ (reference sequence). The CDR3 is made up of 14 amino acids. Losses at the gene ends were 5 bases for V and 7 bases for J; bases not matched to a gene: 10. The DNA of the CDR3 is TGTGCCAGCAGCCGCCATACGGACAGGAGTGAAGCTTTCTTT. Translated: CASSRHTDRSEAFF.

The CDR3: CASSQDVGGPLGEQYF. The CDR3, as DNA: TGTGCCAGCAGCCAAGATGTAGGAGGGCCCTTGGGGGAGCAGTACTTC. The chain uses TRBV3-1 (or the pseudogene TRBV3-2) and TRBJ2-7, with D tentatively TRBD2 (6 bases). CDR3 length: 16 residues. The V end was cut by 0 bases, the J end by 7 bases, with 19 bases between. The germline V gene has CDR1 LGHDT and CDR2 YNNKEL (reference sequence).

V and J are TRBV5-1 and TRBJ2-2; D possibly corresponds to TRBD1 (6 bases). Trimming removed 9 bases from V and 3 bases from J, with 9 bases in between. Germline CDR1 SGHRS, CDR2 YFSETQ. This CDR3 region has 12 residues. CDR3 loop: CAITGHTGELFF. In DNA, the CDR3 is TGCGCCATTACAGGGCACACCGGGGAGCTGTTTTTT.

This chain joins TRBV18 and TRBJ2-6; no definite D call. Germline lookup yields CDR1 KGHSH and CDR2 LQKENI. There are 15 residues in the CDR3. V lost 2 bases, J lost 4 bases, and 9 bases lay in between. The CDR3 DNA is TGTGCCAGCTCACCAATGTGGGCGGGGGCCAACGTCCTGACTTTC. Protein sequence: CASSPMWAGANVLTF.

The gene calls are TRBV30 and TRBJ1-2; 8 nucleotides match TRBD1. V gave up 1 base and J gave up 7 bases; unmatched junction bases: 8. CDR1 and CDR2 from the germline V gene are GTSNPN and SVGIG (reference sequence). The CDR3 runs 14 residues. CDR3 DNA: TGTGCCTGGAGTGGGACAGGGAGGGGTACTGGCTACACCTTC. The encoded protein is CAWSGTGRGTGYTF.

This clone came up once. The chain has TRBV10-3 and TRBJ2-5, with TRBD1 matching over 7 bases. The CDR3 is 14 amino acids. Germline-derived CDR1 and CDR2 are ENHRY and SYGVKD. Germline trimming cut 6 bases from V and 2 bases from J; bases unmatched to any gene: 6. CDR3 sequence reads: CAIRGTETQETQYF. CDR3 bases: TGTGCCATCAGGGGGACAGAGACACAAGAGACCCAGTACTTC.

The V and J genes are TRBV11-3 and TRBJ2-1; no clear D gene. This CDR3 spans 12 amino acids. Germline V gives CDR1 SGHNT, CDR2 YENEEA. The ends were cut back, 0 bases at V and 9 bases at J, with 6 bases in the middle. CDR3 coding DNA: TGTGCCAGCAGCTTAGATCACGGTGAGCAGTTCTTC. It is translated as CASSLDHGEQFF. Based on the CDR3 plus reference TRBV11-3 and TRBJ2-1, the full variable domain is EAGVVQSPRYKIIEKKQPVAFWCNPISGHNTLYWYLQNLGQGPELLIRYENEEAVDDSQLPKDRFSAERLKGVDSTLKIQPAELGDSAVYLCASSLDHGEQFFGPGTRLTVL.

The J gene is TRBJ2-4, the V gene TRBV2, with D perhaps matching TRBD2 (7 bases). The V end lost 8 bases, the J end lost 1 base, and 15 bases lay between the germline ends. Germline V CDR1 and CDR2: SNHLY, FYNNEI. The CDR3 has 15 residues. CDR3 in DNA: TGTGCCAGCCTGGGGGGCGGGAGTGCCAAAAACATTCAGTACTTC. This encodes CASLGGGSAKNIQYF.

The V call is TRBV29-1, the J call TRBJ2-3; 10 nucleotides agree with TRBD2. Trimming at V came to 4 bases and at J to 6 bases, leaving 10 bases not matched to a gene. The CDR3 runs 15 residues. Per the germline V gene, CDR1 is SQVTM and CDR2 is ANQGSEA. Here the CDR3 reads CSVGASGGAGDTQYF. The DNA for the CDR3 is TGCAGCGTTGGAGCCAGCGGGGGGGCAGGGGATACGCAGTATTTT.

The genes are TRBV7-8 and TRBJ2-1; 10 nucleotides agree with TRBD2. CDR3 length equals 15 residues. V gave up 6 bases and J gave up 9 bases; unmatched junction bases: 11. Germline-derived CDR1 and CDR2 are SGHVS and FQNEAQ. The chain's CDR3 is CASRQGLASETEQFF. In DNA, the CDR3 is TGTGCCAGCAGGCAGGGACTAGCGTCGGAAACTGAGCAGTTCTTC.

The chain carries TRBV30 and TRBJ2-2; 8 bases are a match to TRBD2. Looked up from germline, CDR1 is GTSNPN and CDR2 is SVGIG (reference sequence). Trimming at V came to 4 bases and at J to 6 bases, leaving 4 bases not matched to a gene. The CDR3 covers 13 residues. CDR3 sequence reads: CAWNGGVPGELFF. Here the CDR3 DNA reads TGTGCCTGGAACGGGGGGGTCCCCGGGGAGCTGTTTTTT. The whole variable domain, filled in from reference TRBV30 and TRBJ2-2, reads SQTIHQWPATLVQPVGSPLSLECTVEGTSNPNLYWYRQAAGRGLQLLFYSVGIGQISSEVPQNLSASRPQDRQFILSSKKLLLSDSGFYLCAWNGGVPGELFFGEGSRLTVL.

This clone has just a few counts. V and J are TRBV7-2 and TRBJ1-2; D is undetermined. V lost 5 bases and J 0 bases, leaving 10 bases between the germline ends. The germline gives CDR1 SGHTA, CDR2 FQGNSA. The CDR3 is 14 residues long. The CDR3 reads CASSPGYSNYGYTF. The CDR3 nucleotides read TGTGCCAGCAGCCCGGGATATTCTAACTATGGCTACACCTTC.

The chain has TRBV9 and TRBJ1-1; D not certain. Trimming shortened V by 4 bases and J by 4 bases, and 8 bases separated the two germline ends. CDR1 is SGDLS, CDR2 YYNGEE, per germline. The CDR3 consists of 12 residues. The CDR3, as DNA: TGTGCCAGCAGCCCTCACAGCACTGAAGCTTTCTTT. Protein: CASSPHSTEAFF. The whole variable domain, filled in from reference TRBV9 and TRBJ1-1, reads DSGVTQTPKHLITATGQRVTLRCSPRSGDLSVYWYQQSLDQGLQFLIQYYNGEERAKGNILERFSAQQFPDLHSELNLSSLELGDSALYFCASSPHSTEAFFGQGTRLTVV.

V is TRBV5-1 and J is TRBJ2-1; TRBD1 might be the D (5 bases). With 0 bases removed from V and 7 bases from J, the gap between germline ends came to 11 bases. The CDR3 is 14 residues long. Germline V gene lookup returns CDR1 SGHRS and CDR2 YFSETQ. CDR3 nucleotides: TGCGCCAGCAGCTTGGTTGTTCAGGGAAATGAGCAGTTCTTC. It encodes CASSLVVQGNEQFF.

The V gene is TRBV2, the J gene TRBJ2-2; D is ambiguous. In germline, CDR1 is SNHLY, CDR2 FYNNEI. The CDR3 sequence is 14 residues long. The germline V and J ends were trimmed by 10 bases and 3 bases, with 15 bases remaining between them. Here the CDR3 reads CATSKYTHTGELFF. The CDR3 DNA sequence: TGTGCCACCTCAAAATATACTCACACCGGGGAGCTGTTTTTT.

The gene calls are TRBV13 and TRBJ2-7; TRBD2 matches 8 bases. The germline V gene encodes CDR1 PRHDT and CDR2 FYEKMQ (reference sequence). CDR3 length: 16 amino acids. V lost 0 bases, J lost 1 base, and 5 bases stayed unmatched. The CDR3: CASSLGSLAGSYEQYF. CDR3 sequence (DNA): TGTGCCAGCAGCTTAGGGTCGTTAGCGGGGTCCTACGAGCAGTACTTC.

Notes on this clone: Other nucleotide sequences from this sample produce the same CDR3. The rearrangement uses TRBV19 and TRBJ2-7; D might be TRBD1 (6 bases). Germline loops: CDR1 LNHDA, CDR2 SQIVND (reference sequence). This CDR3 has 14 residues. V lost 5 bases to trimming and J lost 2 bases, with 13 bases between them. In nucleotides, the CDR3 is TGTGCCAGTAGTTCTCGGACAGTACCCTACGAGCAGTACTTC. Translated, it gives CASSSRTVPYEQYF.

The V gene is TRBV5-4, the J gene TRBJ2-5; a possible D gene is TRBD2 (5 bases). This CDR3 is 13 amino acids long. V dropped 4 bases and J dropped 9 bases, with 16 bases sitting between them. CDR1 and CDR2 (germline): SGHNT, YYREEE (reference sequence). CDR3 DNA sequence: TGTGCCAGCAGCAATGCTGGCTCCGGGGCCCAGTACTTC. As protein: CASSNAGSGAQYF.

This chain joins TRBV7-2 and TRBJ2-5; D not resolved. The CDR3 is made up of 14 amino acids. Between the trimmed V and J ends, which lost 1 base and 1 base, there was a span of 7 bases. CDR1 SGHTA and CDR2 FQGNSA come from the germline V gene. DNA for the CDR3: TGTGCCAGCAGCTTAGTTTACACCCAAGAGACCCAGTACTTC. Translated: CASSLVYTQETQYF.

This clone was found many times. The chain carries TRBV19 and TRBJ1-5; TRBD1 aligns across 7 bases. The CDR3 loop spans 14 amino acids. The J segment lost 5 bases and the V segment lost 4 bases, leaving 5 bases of the junction unmatched. Germline CDR1 LNHDA, CDR2 SQIVND (reference sequence). Written as DNA, the CDR3 is TGTGCCAGTAGTACCCGGGACAGCTATCAGCCCCAGCATTTT. Amino acids: CASSTRDSYQPQHF.